The sequence of this T cell receptor beta chain was determined in a study of blood T cell repertoires in COVID-19. Study-level information: Samples representing acute and convalescent COVID-19 were sourced from the United States, Italy and Spain.

The CDR3 sequence is 15 residues long. Germline V lookup: CDR1 SGHRS, CDR2 YFSETQ. With 2 bases clipped from V and 2 bases from J, the junction kept 5 bases outside the gene matches. Assay: immunoSEQ multiplex PCR; the TCRdb copy retains only in-frame clones and omits some. This sample yields around 250,000 clones, of which approximately 80% are seen a single time; around 2% belongs to the top ten. The clonotype comes from a man aged 25 to 45 who had recovered from COVID-19. The genes are TRBV5-1 and TRBJ2-5, with 8 nucleotides matching TRBD2. Material: peripheral blood. In DNA form, the CDR3 reads TGCGCCAGCAGCTTTGGTGCGGGGGGACAAGAGACCCAGTACTTC. Translating it yields CASSFGAGGQETQYF.